This T cell receptor beta chain was identified during a study of identical twins. This clonotype was detected ten times or more. Its antigen remains unknown. There are 15 residues in the CDR3. V was clipped by 3 bases and J by 4 bases; unmatched bases: 3. Regarding the study as a whole: A lower insertion count was a feature of abundant cord blood beta clonotypes, with no such feature in memory repertoires.

Template switching supplied a universal primer site; unique molecular identifiers were carried on the cDNA. TCRdb re-called the 5' RACE reads with MiXCR, one entry per CDR3 protein. The sample gives about 240,000 distinct CDR3 sequences, roughly 10% of which show up once; about 9% is in the top ten. The chain employs TRBV12-3 or TRBV12-4 and TRBJ2-3, with 11 nucleotides matching TRBD1. The TCR sequence derives from a man in his forties or fifties in good health. Source material: memory T cells sorted from blood. CDR3 residues: CASSLDRGRSDTQYF. The CDR3, as DNA: TGTGCCAGCAGTTTGGACAGGGGGCGTTCAGATACGCAGTATTTT.